Listed here are 10 T cell receptor beta chains from one sample, sequenced in a study of blood T cell repertoires in COVID-19. Here immunoSEQ multiplex PCR was the method, and the copy in TCRdb shows in-frame clones only, minus some. The repertoire consists of about 290,000 clones, with around 86% occurring once and the leading ten covering about 3%. Material: peripheral blood. These receptors all come from a woman in her thirties with active or convalescent COVID-19.

This sequence joins TRBV5-4 and TRBJ1-1; 9 positions agree with TRBD1. This CDR3 contains 14 residues. V was clipped by 3 bases and J by 5 bases; unmatched bases: 5. The V gene's germline CDR1 is SGHNT and CDR2 YYREEE (reference sequence). CDR3 sequence: CASSSADRGTEAFF. CDR3 DNA sequence: TGTGCCAGCAGCTCGGCCGACAGGGGGACTGAAGCTTTCTTT.

The CDR3 DNA follows: TGTGCCACCAGTGAACGCCACCTCACGGGTAACTATGGCTACACCTTC. This gives the protein CATSERHLTGNYGYTF. The V call is TRBV24-1, the J call TRBJ1-2; no firm D call. Germline CDR1 KGHDR, CDR2 SFDVKD. The CDR3 sequence is 16 residues long. V lost 4 bases and J 1 base, leaving 15 bases between the germline ends.

A single count supports this clone. The gene calls are TRBV5-1 and TRBJ2-1, with a tentative D call TRBD1 (5 bases). Germline loops: CDR1 SGHRS, CDR2 YFSETQ. The CDR3 is 12 amino acids. V dropped 3 bases and J dropped 15 bases, with 16 bases sitting between them. The CDR3 loop reads CASSSAEQGSFF. DNA for the CDR3: TGCGCCAGCAGCTCGGCGGAGCAGGGATCGTTCTTC.

The rearrangement links TRBV19 to TRBJ1-1; 11 nucleotides agree with TRBD1. The V segment lost 5 bases and the J segment 4 bases; nucleotides outside the gene matches: 3. CDR1 and CDR2 (germline): LNHDA, SQIVND (reference sequence). The CDR3 is made up of 14 amino acids. In DNA form, the CDR3 reads TGTGCCAGTAGTTCGGGACAGGGGGTCACTGAAGCTTTCTTT. This translates into CASSSGQGVTEAFF.

V is TRBV19 and J is TRBJ1-1; D possibly corresponds to TRBD1 (6 bases). The CDR3 sequence is 15 residues long. The germline V gene has CDR1 LNHDA and CDR2 SQIVND (reference sequence). V lost 8 bases and J 4 bases, leaving 20 bases between the germline ends. CDR3 sequence: CASSEEGGVGTEAFF. As DNA, the CDR3 is TGTGCCAGTTCCGAAGAGGGGGGGGTCGGCACTGAAGCTTTCTTT.

This sequence joins TRBV5-1 and TRBJ1-6, with D possibly being TRBD1 (5 bases). The CDR3 spans 14 residues. Germline CDR1 reads SGHRS; CDR2 reads YFSETQ. Trimming took 0 bases from V and 9 from J, leaving 10 bases between them. CDR3 sequence: CASSLGGEASPLHF. The DNA for the CDR3 is TGCGCCAGCAGCTTGGGAGGGGAGGCTTCACCCCTCCACTTT.

The J gene is TRBJ1-1, the V gene TRBV9; D unclear. Germline V gene data show CDR1 as SGDLS and CDR2 as YYNGEE. The CDR3 extends over 14 amino acids. V lost 3 bases and J lost 0, with 9 bases in between. The CDR3 DNA reads TGTGCCAGCAGCGCGACTGTGATGAACACTGAAGCTTTCTTT. Encoded protein: CASSATVMNTEAFF.

The J gene is TRBJ2-6, the V gene TRBV5-8; D gene uncertain. The CDR3 sequence is 16 residues long. The ends were cut back, 4 bases at V and 0 bases at J, with 11 bases in the middle. Germline-derived CDR1 and CDR2 are SGHTS and YDEGEE. Here the CDR3 DNA reads TGTGCCAGCAGCCTAGGCCGGAGCTCTGGGGCCAACGTCCTGACTTTC. It is translated as CASSLGRSSGANVLTF.

The chain carries TRBV9 and TRBJ2-1, with 8 nucleotides matching TRBD1. The germline CDR1 and CDR2 sequences are SGDLS and YYNGEE. This CDR3 has 16 amino acids. V shed 0 bases, J shed 8 bases, and the junction held 10 bases outside the gene matches. CDR3 in amino acids: CASSVVAQGGAYEQFF. CDR3 nucleotides: TGTGCCAGCAGCGTAGTCGCACAGGGGGGAGCGTATGAGCAGTTCTTC.

This sequence joins TRBV5-1 and TRBJ1-2, with TRBD1 matching over 10 bases. V gave up 0 bases and J gave up 9 bases; unmatched junction bases: 2. Germline CDR1 is SGHRS and CDR2 is YFSETQ. The CDR3 sequence is 13 residues long. The CDR3 DNA is TGCGCCAGCAGCTTGGGGACAGGGGGGAGCTACACCTTC. Amino acid sequence: CASSLGTGGSYTF.